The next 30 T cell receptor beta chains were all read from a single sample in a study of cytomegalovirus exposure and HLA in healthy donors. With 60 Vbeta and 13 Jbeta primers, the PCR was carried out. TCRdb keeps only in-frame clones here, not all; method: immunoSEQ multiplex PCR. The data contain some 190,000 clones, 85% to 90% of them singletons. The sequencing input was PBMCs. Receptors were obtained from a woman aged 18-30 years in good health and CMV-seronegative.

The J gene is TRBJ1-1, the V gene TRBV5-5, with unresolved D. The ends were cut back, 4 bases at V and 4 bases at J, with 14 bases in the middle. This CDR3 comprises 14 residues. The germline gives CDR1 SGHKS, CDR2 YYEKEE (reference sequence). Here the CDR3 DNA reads TGTGCCAGCAGCCCGGCCGCGGTAGCCACTGAAGCTTTCTTT. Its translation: CASSPAAVATEAFF. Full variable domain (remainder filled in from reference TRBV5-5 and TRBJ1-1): DAGVTQSPTHLIKTRGQQVTLRCSPISGHKSVSWYQQVLGQGPQFIFQYYEKEERGRGNFPDRFSARQFPNYSSELNVNALLLGDSALYLCASSPAAVATEAFFGQGTRLTVV.

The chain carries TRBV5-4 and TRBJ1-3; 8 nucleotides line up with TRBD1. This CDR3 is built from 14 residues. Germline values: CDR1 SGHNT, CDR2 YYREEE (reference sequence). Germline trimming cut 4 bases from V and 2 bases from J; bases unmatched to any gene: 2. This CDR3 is CASSLQGAGNTIYF. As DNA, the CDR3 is TGTGCCAGCAGCCTACAGGGGGCTGGAAACACCATATATTTT.

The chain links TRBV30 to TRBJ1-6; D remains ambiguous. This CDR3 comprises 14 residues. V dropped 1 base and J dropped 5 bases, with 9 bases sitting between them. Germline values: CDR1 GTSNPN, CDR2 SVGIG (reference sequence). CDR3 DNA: TGTGCCTGGAGTGGGTGGCAGGATAATTCACCCCTCCACTTT. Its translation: CAWSGWQDNSPLHF.

This chain's CDR3 is CASSPRTGGTNEKLFF. CDR3 sequence (DNA): TGTGCCAGCAGCCCCCGGACAGGGGGAACTAATGAAAAACTGTTTTTT. This chain joins TRBV7-9 and TRBJ1-4, with 10 bases aligning to TRBD1. Germline CDR1 SEHNR, CDR2 FQNEAQ (reference sequence). This CDR3 is built from 16 residues. The junction had 4 bases not matched to a gene; V was cut back by 5 bases and J by 1 base.

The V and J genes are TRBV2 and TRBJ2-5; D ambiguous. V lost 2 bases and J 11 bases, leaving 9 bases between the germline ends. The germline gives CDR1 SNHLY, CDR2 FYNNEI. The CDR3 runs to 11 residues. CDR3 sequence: CASSEIRVQYF. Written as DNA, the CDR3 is TGTGCCAGCAGTGAAATACGGGTTCAGTACTTC.

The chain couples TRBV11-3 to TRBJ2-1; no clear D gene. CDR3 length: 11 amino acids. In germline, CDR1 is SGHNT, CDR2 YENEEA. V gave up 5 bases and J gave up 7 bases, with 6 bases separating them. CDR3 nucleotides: TGTGCCAGCAGCCGAACTAATGAGCAGTTCTTC. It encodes CASSRTNEQFF. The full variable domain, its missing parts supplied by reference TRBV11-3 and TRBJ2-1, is EAGVVQSPRYKIIEKKQPVAFWCNPISGHNTLYWYLQNLGQGPELLIRYENEEAVDDSQLPKDRFSAERLKGVDSTLKIQPAELGDSAVYLCASSRTNEQFFGPGTRLTVL.

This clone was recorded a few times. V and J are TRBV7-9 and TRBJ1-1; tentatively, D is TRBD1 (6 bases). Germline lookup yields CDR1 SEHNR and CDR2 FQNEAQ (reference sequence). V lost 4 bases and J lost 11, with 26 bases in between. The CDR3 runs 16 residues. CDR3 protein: CASSSHGGGWELKAFF. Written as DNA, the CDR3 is TGTGCCAGCAGCTCCCACGGGGGGGGCTGGGAGTTGAAGGCTTTCTTT.

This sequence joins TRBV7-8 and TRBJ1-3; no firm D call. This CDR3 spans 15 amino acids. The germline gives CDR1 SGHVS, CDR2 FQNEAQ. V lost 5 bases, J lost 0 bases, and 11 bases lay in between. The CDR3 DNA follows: TGTGCCAGCAGCCTTATTCCGGGCTCTGGAAACACCATATATTTT. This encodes CASSLIPGSGNTIYF.

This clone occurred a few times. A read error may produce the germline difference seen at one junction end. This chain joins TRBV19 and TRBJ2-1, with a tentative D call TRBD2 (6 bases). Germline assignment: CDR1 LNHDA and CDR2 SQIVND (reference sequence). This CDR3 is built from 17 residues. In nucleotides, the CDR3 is TGTGCCAGCAGTAGCCGCGGGACGCTGGCAACCTACAATGAGCAGTTCTTC. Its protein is CASSSRGTLATYNEQFF.

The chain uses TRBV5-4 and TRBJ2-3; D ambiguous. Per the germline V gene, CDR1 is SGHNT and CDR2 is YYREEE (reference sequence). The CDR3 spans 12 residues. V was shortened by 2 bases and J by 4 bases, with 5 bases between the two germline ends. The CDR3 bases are TGTGCCAGCAGCTTCGTGTCAGATACGCAGTATTTT. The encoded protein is CASSFVSDTQYF.

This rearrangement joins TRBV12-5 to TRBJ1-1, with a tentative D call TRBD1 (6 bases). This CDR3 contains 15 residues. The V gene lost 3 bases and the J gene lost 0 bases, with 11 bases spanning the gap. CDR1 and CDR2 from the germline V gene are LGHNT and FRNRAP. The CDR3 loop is CASGFWTELNTEAFF. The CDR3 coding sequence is TGTGCTAGTGGTTTTTGGACAGAGCTGAACACTGAAGCTTTCTTT.

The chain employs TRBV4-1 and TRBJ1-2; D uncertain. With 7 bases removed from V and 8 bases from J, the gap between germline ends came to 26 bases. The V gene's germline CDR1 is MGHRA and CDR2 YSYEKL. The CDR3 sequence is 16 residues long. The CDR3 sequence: CASTRGLQFPSRGYTF. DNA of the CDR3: TGCGCCAGCACCCGCGGACTACAGTTTCCCTCGCGGGGCTACACCTTC.

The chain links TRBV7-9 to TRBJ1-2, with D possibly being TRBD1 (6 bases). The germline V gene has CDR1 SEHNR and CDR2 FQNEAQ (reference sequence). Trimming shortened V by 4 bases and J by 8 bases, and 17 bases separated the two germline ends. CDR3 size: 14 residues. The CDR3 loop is CASSYGAGAEGYTF. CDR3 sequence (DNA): TGTGCCAGCAGCTACGGGGCGGGGGCAGAGGGCTACACCTTC.

The CDR3 loop is CASSFSRQGQAFF. Here the CDR3 DNA reads TGTGCCAGCAGCTTCTCTCGGCAGGGGCAAGCTTTCTTT. The chain couples TRBV7-2 to TRBJ1-1; TRBD1 is a possible D gene (6 bases). The CDR3 has 13 residues. From germline, CDR1 is SGHTA and CDR2 FQGNSA. The V end lost 3 bases, the J end lost 9 bases, and 14 bases lay between the germline ends.

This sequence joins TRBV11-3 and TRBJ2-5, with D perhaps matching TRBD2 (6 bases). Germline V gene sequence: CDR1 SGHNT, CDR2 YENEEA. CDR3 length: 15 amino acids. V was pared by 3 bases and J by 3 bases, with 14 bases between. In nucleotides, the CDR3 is TGTGCCAGCAGCTTGGGCGGGATTAGGGAAGAGACCCAGTACTTC. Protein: CASSLGGIREETQYF.

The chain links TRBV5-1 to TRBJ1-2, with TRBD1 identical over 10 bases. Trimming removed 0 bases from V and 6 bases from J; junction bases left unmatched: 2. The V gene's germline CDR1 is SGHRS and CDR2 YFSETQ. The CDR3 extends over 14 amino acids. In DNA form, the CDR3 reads TGCGCCAGCAGCTTGGCGGGACAGGGGAATGGCTACACCTTC. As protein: CASSLAGQGNGYTF.

CDR3 coding DNA: TGTGCCCGCGGGACAGATTACAATGAGCAGTTCTTC. Translated: CARGTDYNEQFF. The chain recombines TRBV30 with TRBJ2-1; perhaps TRBD1 as D (7 bases). V lost 8 bases, J lost 4 bases, and 12 bases lay in between. There are 12 residues in the CDR3. From germline, CDR1 is GTSNPN and CDR2 SVGIG (reference sequence). The whole variable domain, remainder taken from reference TRBV30 and TRBJ2-1, is SQTIHQWPATLVQPVGSPLSLECTVEGTSNPNLYWYRQAAGRGLQLLFYSVGIGQISSEVPQNLSASRPQDRQFILSSKKLLLSDSGFYLCARGTDYNEQFFGPGTRLTVL.

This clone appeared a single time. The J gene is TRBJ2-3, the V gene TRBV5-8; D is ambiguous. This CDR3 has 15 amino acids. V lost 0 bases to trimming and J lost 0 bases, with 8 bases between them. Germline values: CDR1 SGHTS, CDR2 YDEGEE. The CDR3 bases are TGTGCCAGCAGCTTGGGCCGGTCTAGCACAGATACGCAGTATTTT. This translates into CASSLGRSSTDTQYF.

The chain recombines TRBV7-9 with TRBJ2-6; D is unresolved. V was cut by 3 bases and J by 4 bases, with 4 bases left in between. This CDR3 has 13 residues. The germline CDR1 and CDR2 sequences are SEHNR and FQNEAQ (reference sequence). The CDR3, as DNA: TGTGCCAGCAGCTTGGCCGGGGCCAACGTCCTGACTTTC. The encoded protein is CASSLAGANVLTF.

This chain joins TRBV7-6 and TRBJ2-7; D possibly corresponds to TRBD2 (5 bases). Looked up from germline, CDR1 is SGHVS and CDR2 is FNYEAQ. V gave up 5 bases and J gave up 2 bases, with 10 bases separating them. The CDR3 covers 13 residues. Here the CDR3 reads CASSAGGTYEQYF. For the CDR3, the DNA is TGTGCCAGCAGCGCGGGTGGGACCTACGAGCAGTACTTC.

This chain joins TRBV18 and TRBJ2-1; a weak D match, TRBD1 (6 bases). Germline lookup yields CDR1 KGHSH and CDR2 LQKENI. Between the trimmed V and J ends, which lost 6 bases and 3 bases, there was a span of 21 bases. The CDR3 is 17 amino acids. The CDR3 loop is CASSDRQAQTYYNEQFF. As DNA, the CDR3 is TGTGCCAGCTCCGACCGACAGGCACAAACATACTACAATGAGCAGTTCTTC.

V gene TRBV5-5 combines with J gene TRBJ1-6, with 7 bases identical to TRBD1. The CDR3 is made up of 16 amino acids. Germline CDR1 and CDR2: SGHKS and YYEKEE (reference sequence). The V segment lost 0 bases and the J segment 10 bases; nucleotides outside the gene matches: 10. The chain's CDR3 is CASSLAPLTGSSPLHF. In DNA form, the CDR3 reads TGTGCCAGCAGCTTGGCCCCACTGACAGGGTCCTCACCCCTCCACTTT.

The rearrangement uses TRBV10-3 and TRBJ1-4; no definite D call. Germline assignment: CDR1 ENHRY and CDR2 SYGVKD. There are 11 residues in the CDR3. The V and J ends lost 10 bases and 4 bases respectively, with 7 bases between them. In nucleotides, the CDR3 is TGTGCCACCCGGAGTAATGAAAAACTGTTTTTT. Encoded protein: CATRSNEKLFF.

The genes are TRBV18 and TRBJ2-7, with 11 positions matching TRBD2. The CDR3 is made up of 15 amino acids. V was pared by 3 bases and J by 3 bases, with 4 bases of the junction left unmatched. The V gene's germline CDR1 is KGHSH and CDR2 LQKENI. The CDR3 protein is CASSPQGLAVYEQYF. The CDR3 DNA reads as TGTGCCAGCTCACCGCAGGGACTAGCGGTCTACGAGCAGTACTTC.

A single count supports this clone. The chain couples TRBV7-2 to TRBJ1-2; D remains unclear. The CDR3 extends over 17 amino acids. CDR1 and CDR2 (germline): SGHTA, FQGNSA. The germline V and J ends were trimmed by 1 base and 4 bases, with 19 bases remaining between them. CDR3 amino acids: CASSLGLAARRAYGYTF. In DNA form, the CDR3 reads TGTGCCAGCAGCTTAGGTTTGGCAGCCCGGAGGGCCTATGGCTACACCTTC.

CDR3 bases: TGTGCCAGCAGTTACGGGACTAGCGGGATCTACAATGAGCAGTTCTTC. Translating it yields CASSYGTSGIYNEQFF. The chain joins TRBV6-6 to TRBJ2-1, with 13 positions matching TRBD2. Trimming at V came to 2 bases and at J to 3 bases, leaving 1 base not matched to a gene. This CDR3 is built from 16 residues. Germline V CDR1 and CDR2: MNHNY, SVGAGI (reference sequence).

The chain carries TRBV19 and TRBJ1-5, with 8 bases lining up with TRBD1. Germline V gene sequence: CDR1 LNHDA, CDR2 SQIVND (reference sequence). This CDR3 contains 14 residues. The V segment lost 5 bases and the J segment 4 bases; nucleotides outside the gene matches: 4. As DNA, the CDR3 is TGTGCCAGTAGTCAGAACAGGGGGAATCAGCCCCAGCATTTT. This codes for CASSQNRGNQPQHF.

DNA of the CDR3: TGCGCCAGCAGTCCCCAGGGTACTTATGGCTACACCTTC. This encodes CASSPQGTYGYTF. The rearrangement links TRBV10-2 to TRBJ1-2, with D possibly being TRBD1 (5 bases). CDR1 is WSHSY, CDR2 SAAADI, per germline. Trimming took 5 bases from V and 5 from J, leaving 12 bases between them. This CDR3 spans 13 amino acids.

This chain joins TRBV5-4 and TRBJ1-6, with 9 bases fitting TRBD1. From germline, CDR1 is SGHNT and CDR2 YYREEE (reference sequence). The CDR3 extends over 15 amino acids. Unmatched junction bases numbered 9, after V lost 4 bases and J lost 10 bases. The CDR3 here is CASSPPGQGRSPLHF. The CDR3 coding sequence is TGTGCCAGCAGCCCCCCGGGACAGGGTAGATCACCCCTCCACTTT.

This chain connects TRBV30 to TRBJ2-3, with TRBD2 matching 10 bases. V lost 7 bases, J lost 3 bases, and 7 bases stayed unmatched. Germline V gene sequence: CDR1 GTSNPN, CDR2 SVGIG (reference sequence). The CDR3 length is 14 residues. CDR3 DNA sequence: TGTGCCTCTAAGCGGGAGGGATGGACAGATACGCAGTATTTT. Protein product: CASKREGWTDTQYF.